This TCR beta chain was sequenced in a study of cytomegalovirus exposure and HLA in healthy donors. General observations from the study: Several top significant clusters appeared, in a later analysis, to be linked to common viral pathogens.

Concerning this clone itself: The antigen remains unidentified.

The V gene end was trimmed by 2 bases and the J gene end by 1 base; junction bases not matched to a gene: 5. The germline V gene encodes CDR1 SGHTA and CDR2 FQGTGA. This CDR3 contains 17 residues. Among the donors, all were healthy bone marrow donors. Primers included in the PCR were 60 Vbeta and 13 Jbeta primers. Sequenced by immunoSEQ multiplex PCR; TCRdb stores in-frame clones only, minus some. The sample has approximately 110,000 clones, and its top ten clones hold 0.5% to 0.7%. The J gene is TRBJ2-1, the V gene TRBV7-3; TRBD2 matches at 10 bases. The sequence derives from a man aged 45-60 years in good health and CMV-seronegative. The sequenced material came from PBMCs. CDR3 in amino acids: CASSLSSGSNSYNEQFF. CDR3 nucleotides: TGTGCCAGCAGCTTATCTAGCGGGAGTAATTCCTACAATGAGCAGTTCTTC.